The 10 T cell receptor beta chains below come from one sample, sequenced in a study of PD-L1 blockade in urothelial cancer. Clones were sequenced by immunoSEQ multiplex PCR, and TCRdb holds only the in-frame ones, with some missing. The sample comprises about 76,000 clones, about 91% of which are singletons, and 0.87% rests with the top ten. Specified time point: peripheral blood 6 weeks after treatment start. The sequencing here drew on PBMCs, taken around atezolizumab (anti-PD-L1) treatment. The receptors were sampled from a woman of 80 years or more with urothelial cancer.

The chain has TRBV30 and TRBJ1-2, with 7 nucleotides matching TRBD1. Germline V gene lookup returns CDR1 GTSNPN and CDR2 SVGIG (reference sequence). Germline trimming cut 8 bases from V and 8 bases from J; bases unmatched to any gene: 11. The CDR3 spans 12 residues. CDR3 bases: TGTGCCACCGGGACAGCCTGGGCGGGCTACACCTTC. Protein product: CATGTAWAGYTF.

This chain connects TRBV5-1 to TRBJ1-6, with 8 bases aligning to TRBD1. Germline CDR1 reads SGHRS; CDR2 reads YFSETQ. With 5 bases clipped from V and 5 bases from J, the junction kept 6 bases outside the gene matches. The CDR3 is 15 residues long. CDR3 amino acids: CASSPPGQDNSPLHF. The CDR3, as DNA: TGCGCCAGCAGTCCTCCGGGACAGGATAATTCACCCCTCCACTTT.

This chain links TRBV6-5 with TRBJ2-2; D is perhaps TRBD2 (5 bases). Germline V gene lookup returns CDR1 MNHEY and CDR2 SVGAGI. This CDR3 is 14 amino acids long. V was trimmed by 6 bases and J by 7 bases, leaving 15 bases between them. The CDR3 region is CASRRGLPGGELFF. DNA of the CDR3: TGTGCCAGCAGACGAGGACTCCCCGGCGGGGAGCTGTTTTTT.

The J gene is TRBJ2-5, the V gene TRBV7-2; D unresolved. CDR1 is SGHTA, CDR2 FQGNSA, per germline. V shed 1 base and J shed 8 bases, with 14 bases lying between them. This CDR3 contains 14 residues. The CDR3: CASSLGSGESTQYF. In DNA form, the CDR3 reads TGTGCCAGCAGCTTAGGATCCGGAGAATCAACCCAGTACTTC. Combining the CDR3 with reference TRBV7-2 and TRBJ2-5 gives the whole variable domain GAGVSQSPSNKVTEKGKDVELRCDPISGHTALYWYRQSLGQGLEFLIYFQGNSAPDKSGLPSDRFSAERTGGSVSTLTIQRTQQEDSAVYLCASSLGSGESTQYFGPGTRLLVL.

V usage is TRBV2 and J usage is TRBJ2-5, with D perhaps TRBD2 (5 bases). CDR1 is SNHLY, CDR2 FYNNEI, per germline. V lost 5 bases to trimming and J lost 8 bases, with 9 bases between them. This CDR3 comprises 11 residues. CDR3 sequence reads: CASSSLDTQYF. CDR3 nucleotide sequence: TGTGCCAGCAGTTCACTAGATACCCAGTACTTC.

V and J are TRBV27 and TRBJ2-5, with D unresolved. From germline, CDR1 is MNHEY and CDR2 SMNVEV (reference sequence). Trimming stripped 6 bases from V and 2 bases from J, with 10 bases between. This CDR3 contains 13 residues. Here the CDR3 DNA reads TGTGCCAGCAGCCCTCGGTGGCAAGAGACCCAGTACTTC. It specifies CASSPRWQETQYF.

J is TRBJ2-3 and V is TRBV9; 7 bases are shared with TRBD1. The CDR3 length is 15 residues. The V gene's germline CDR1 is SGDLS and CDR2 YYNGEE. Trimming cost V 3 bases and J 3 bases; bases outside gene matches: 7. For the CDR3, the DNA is TGTGCCAGCAGCGCACAGGGGATTGCGACAGATACGCAGTATTTT. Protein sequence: CASSAQGIATDTQYF. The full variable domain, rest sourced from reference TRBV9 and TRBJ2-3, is DSGVTQTPKHLITATGQRVTLRCSPRSGDLSVYWYQQSLDQGLQFLIQYYNGEERAKGNILERFSAQQFPDLHSELNLSSLELGDSALYFCASSAQGIATDTQYFGPGTRLTVL.

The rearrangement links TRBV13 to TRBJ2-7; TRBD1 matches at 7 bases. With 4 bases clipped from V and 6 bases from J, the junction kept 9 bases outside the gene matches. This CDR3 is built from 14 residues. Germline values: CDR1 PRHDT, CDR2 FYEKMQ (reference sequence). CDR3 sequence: CASSSRQGRSEQYF. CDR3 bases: TGTGCCAGCAGCTCACGACAGGGCCGGTCCGAGCAGTACTTC.

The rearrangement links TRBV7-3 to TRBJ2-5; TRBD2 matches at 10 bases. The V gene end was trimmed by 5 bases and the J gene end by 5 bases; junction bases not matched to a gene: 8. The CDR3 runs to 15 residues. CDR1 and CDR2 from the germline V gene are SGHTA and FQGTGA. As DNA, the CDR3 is TGTGCCAGCAGCCCCCGACTAGCGGGCAGGGAGACCCAGTACTTC. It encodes CASSPRLAGRETQYF.

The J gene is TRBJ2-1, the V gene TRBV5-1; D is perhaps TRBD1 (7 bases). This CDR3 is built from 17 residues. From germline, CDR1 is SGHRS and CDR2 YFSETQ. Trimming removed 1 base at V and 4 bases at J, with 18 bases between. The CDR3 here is CASSLQGGGNPYNEQFF. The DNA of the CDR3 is TGCGCCAGCAGCTTGCAGGGGGGTGGGAACCCATACAATGAGCAGTTCTTC.